Presented here are 8 T cell receptor beta chains from one specimen sequenced in a study of cytomegalovirus exposure and HLA in healthy donors. It was with 60 Vbeta and 13 Jbeta primers that the PCR ran. This table comes from immunoSEQ multiplex PCR, and its TCRdb copy is limited to in-frame clones, with some not included. Recorded for this sample: around 52,000 clones. Sequencing used PBMCs. The origin of the receptors is a man aged 40-49 years in good health and CMV-seropositive.

CDR3 sequence: CAWVMGGASWETQYF. CDR3 DNA: TGTGCCTGGGTTATGGGGGGGGCGTCCTGGGAGACCCAGTACTTC. The chain uses TRBV30 and TRBJ2-5; the D gene is possibly TRBD2 (7 bases). The CDR3 sequence is 15 residues long. V was shortened by 5 bases and J by 5 bases, with 21 bases between the two germline ends. Per germline, CDR1 GTSNPN and CDR2 SVGIG (reference sequence).

This chain joins TRBV19 and TRBJ2-3, with TRBD2 matching over 10 bases. Trimming removed 6 bases from V and 6 bases from J; junction bases left unmatched: 12. CDR3 size: 16 residues. Germline V gives CDR1 LNHDA, CDR2 SQIVND (reference sequence). The CDR3 DNA reads TGTGCCAGTAGCTTGGCCCTAGCGGGGGAAGCTGATACGCAGTATTTT. Translated, it gives CASSLALAGEADTQYF.

The rearrangement uses TRBV2 and TRBJ2-5; D might be TRBD2 (6 bases). There are 18 residues in the CDR3. Germline V gene lookup returns CDR1 SNHLY and CDR2 FYNNEI. Trimming shortened V by 6 bases and J by 3 bases, and 26 bases separated the two germline ends. CDR3 region: CASRPWRGRGGKEETQYF. CDR3 bases: TGTGCCAGCAGGCCTTGGCGAGGGCGGGGCGGCAAAGAAGAGACCCAGTACTTC. The whole variable domain, remainder taken from reference TRBV2 and TRBJ2-5, is EPEVTQTPSHQVTQMGQEVILRCVPISNHLYFYWYRQILGQKVEFLVSFYNNEISEKSEIFDDQFSVERPDGSNFTLKIRSTKLEDSAMYFCASRPWRGRGGKEETQYFGPGTRLLVL.

The V gene is TRBV19, the J gene TRBJ2-5; D gene unclear. Trimming removed 3 bases at V and 2 bases at J, with 10 bases between. Per the germline V gene, CDR1 is LNHDA and CDR2 is SQIVND (reference sequence). The CDR3 covers 14 residues. This chain's CDR3 is CASSMISRQETQYF. The CDR3 DNA follows: TGTGCCAGTAGTATGATTAGCAGACAAGAGACCCAGTACTTC.

V usage is TRBV5-6 and J usage is TRBJ2-2; 7 bases are a match to TRBD2. This CDR3 contains 13 residues. Germline CDR1 and CDR2: SGHDT and YYEEEE. V lost 5 bases, J lost 6 bases, and 4 bases stayed unmatched. Here the CDR3 DNA reads TGTGCCAGCAGTGTGGGGGGGTCCGGGGAGCTGTTTTTT. As protein: CASSVGGSGELFF.

This rearrangement joins TRBV20-1 to TRBJ1-1, with D hard to call. CDR1 and CDR2 from the germline V gene are DFQATT and SNEGSKA (reference sequence). The CDR3 contains 11 residues. The V gene lost 6 bases and the J gene lost 1 base, with 6 bases spanning the gap. CDR3 in amino acids: CSATENTEAFF. The CDR3 coding sequence is TGCAGTGCAACAGAGAACACTGAAGCTTTCTTT.

The CDR3 loop reads CASSFSDRGINTEAFF. CDR3 coding DNA: TGTGCCAGCAGCTTCTCGGACAGGGGAATTAACACTGAAGCTTTCTTT. The rearrangement links TRBV7-8 to TRBJ1-1; the match to TRBD1 covers 9 bases. CDR1 is SGHVS and CDR2 is FQNEAQ in the germline V gene. V was pared by 3 bases and J by 2 bases, with 7 bases of the junction left unmatched. The length of the CDR3 is 16 residues.

The genes are TRBV7-3 and TRBJ2-7; TRBD2 aligns across 14 bases. The length of the CDR3 is 16 residues. The ends lost 1 base at V and 6 bases at J; junction bases unmatched: 5. Germline values: CDR1 SGHTA, CDR2 FQGTGA. The CDR3, as DNA: TGTGCCAGCAGCTTAATAGGCGGACTAGCGGGAGGCGAGCAGTACTTC. This gives the protein CASSLIGGLAGGEQYF.